This T cell receptor beta chain was documented in a study of blood T cells in healthy people across ages. Study-level findings and limits: Versus aged donors, long-lived donors had higher diversity and more naive CD4+ cells.

The authors ran a second PCR of roughly 6 to 12 cycles using a sample-barcoded 5' primer and a J-beta primer mix. A template-switch adaptor that had 12 random nucleotides put a tag on each cDNA molecule. Every sample returned 2.5 million or more CDR3-containing paired-end reads. TCRdb redid the calling of the 5' RACE reads with MiXCR, one entry per CDR3 protein. The profile shows about a million distinct CDR3 sequences, 48% of them singletons. This clonotype was seen only a few times. Its antigen is undetermined. Per-sample yields of isolated PBMCs were at least 6 million. V dropped 4 bases and J dropped 5; count of bases not matched to a gene: 14. This CDR3 spans 16 amino acids. Germline V gene data show CDR1 as SGDLS and CDR2 as YYNGEE.

V gene TRBV9 combines with J gene TRBJ2-7, with 8 nucleotides matching TRBD1. The receptor's source is a man younger than 45 in good health. The sequencing input was blood. The CDR3 bases are TGTGCCAGCAGCCCAATCCCGGGACAGGCCGTGCACGAGCAGTACTTC. This encodes CASSPIPGQAVHEQYF. Full variable domain (remainder filled in from reference TRBV9 and TRBJ2-7): DSGVTQTPKHLITATGQRVTLRCSPRSGDLSVYWYQQSLDQGLQFLIQYYNGEERAKGNILERFSAQQFPDLHSELNLSSLELGDSALYFCASSPIPGQAVHEQYFGPGTRLTVT.